This record covers a single TCR beta chain. Using immunoSEQ multiplex PCR, the repertoire was profiled, and TCRdb retains in-frame clones only, with some absent. There are under 40,000 clones in the sample; 88% occur only once, and more than 5.5% lies in the top ten. Germline V gene data show CDR1 as SGHNT and CDR2 as YYREEE (reference sequence). The junction had 14 bases not matched to a gene; V was cut back by 6 bases and J by 0 bases. The CDR3 totals 18 residues. The sample comes from a study of PD-1 and CTLA-4 blockade in melanoma. The V gene is TRBV5-4, the J gene TRBJ2-3; TRBD2 matches at 9 bases. The sample here was CD8+ T cells from peripheral blood, taken from a patient given anti-PD-1 treatment. This TCR came from a human donor with melanoma. The CDR3 loop is CASIQTPSLAGSTDTQYF. The CDR3 nucleotides are TGTGCCAGCATCCAAACCCCGAGTCTAGCGGGGAGCACAGATACGCAGTATTTT.